A selection of T cell receptor beta chains follows, all from one sample in a study of blood T cell repertoires in COVID-19. Assay used: immunoSEQ multiplex PCR; TCRdb lists only in-frame clones, some missing. The sample shows some 150,000 clones, 84% of them seen only once. Specimen: PBMCs or T cells enriched from blood (not recorded which). These receptors all stem from a woman aged 45-60 years who had been exposed to COVID-19. Each CDR3 is given with its conserved first and last residue. D genes are given only for firm matches. Size is stated for part of the rows, as once, few or many counts, or as a class when the clone is expanded.

v_gene: TRBV27
j_gene: TRBJ1-2
abundance: once
d_gene: -
CDR3aa: CASSFGSGGYTF
CDR3nt: TGTGCCAGCAGTTTTGGGTCAGGTGGCTACACCTTC

v_gene: TRBV5-1
j_gene: TRBJ2-7
abundance: -
d_gene: -
CDR3aa: CASRPRDTVYEQYF
CDR3nt: TGCGCCAGCAGACCCCGGGACACAGTCTACGAGCAGTACTTC

v_gene: TRBV13
j_gene: TRBJ2-2
abundance: few
d_gene: TRBD1
CDR3aa: CASSRLGQEYTGELFF
CDR3nt: TGTGCCAGCAGCCGCTTGGGACAGGAGTACACCGGGGAGCTGTTTTTT

v_gene: TRBV7-2
j_gene: TRBJ2-2
abundance: few
d_gene: TRBD1
CDR3aa: CASSFTSGTGGGELFF
CDR3nt: TGTGCCAGCAGCTTCACTTCCGGGACAGGGGGCGGGGAGCTGTTTTTT

v_gene: TRBV7-9
j_gene: TRBJ2-1
abundance: -
d_gene: -
CDR3aa: CASSSPGINEQFF
CDR3nt: TGTGCCAGCAGCTCCCCGGGGATCAATGAGCAGTTCTTC

v_gene: TRBV7-9
j_gene: TRBJ2-5
abundance: few
d_gene: TRBD2
CDR3aa: CASSLGTSEYETQYF
CDR3nt: TGTGCCAGCAGTTTAGGGACTAGCGAGTACGAGACCCAGTACTTC

v_gene: TRBV19
j_gene: TRBJ2-1
abundance: once
d_gene: -
CDR3aa: CASSITLAYEQFF
CDR3nt: TGTGCCAGTAGTATCACGTTAGCCTATGAGCAGTTCTTC

v_gene: TRBV6-2/TRBV6-3
j_gene: TRBJ2-1
abundance: -
d_gene: TRBD2
CDR3aa: CASSFFGTRFDNEQFF
CDR3nt: TGTGCCAGCAGCTTTTTCGGGACTAGATTTGACAATGAGCAGTTCTTC

v_gene: TRBV10-3
j_gene: TRBJ2-7
abundance: few
d_gene: -
CDR3aa: CAISESNSGLSGREQYF
CDR3nt: TGTGCCATCAGTGAGTCGAATTCCGGACTTTCCGGACGGGAGCAGTACTTC

v_gene: TRBV5-6
j_gene: TRBJ1-2
abundance: -
d_gene: -
CDR3aa: CASSLRVVGIYYGYTF
CDR3nt: TGTGCCAGCAGCTTGCGGGTCGTGGGTATTTACTATGGCTACACCTTC

v_gene: TRBV19
j_gene: TRBJ1-3
abundance: -
d_gene: TRBD1
CDR3aa: CASKYGTGVGNTIYF
CDR3nt: TGTGCCAGCAAGTACGGGACAGGTGTAGGTAACACCATATATTTT

v_gene: TRBV13
j_gene: TRBJ2-5
abundance: -
d_gene: TRBD2
CDR3aa: CASSSGRIAGAGETQYF
CDR3nt: TGTGCCAGCAGCAGTGGTCGAATAGCGGGGGCGGGAGAGACCCAGTACTTC

v_gene: TRBV4-2
j_gene: TRBJ1-4
abundance: few
d_gene: -
CDR3aa: CASSQDQGGGNEKLFF
CDR3nt: TGTGCCAGCAGCCAAGATCAGGGAGGGGGTAATGAAAAACTGTTTTTT

v_gene: TRBV20-1
j_gene: TRBJ2-1
abundance: -
d_gene: TRBD2
CDR3aa: CSASPAGGPHNEQFF
CDR3nt: TGCAGTGCTAGTCCAGCGGGGGGGCCTCACAATGAGCAGTTCTTC

v_gene: TRBV27
j_gene: TRBJ1-2
abundance: -
d_gene: TRBD1
CDR3aa: CASSAWTGLMGGYTF
CDR3nt: TGTGCCAGCAGTGCTTGGACAGGTCTAATGGGCGGCTACACCTTC

v_gene: TRBV19
j_gene: TRBJ1-2
abundance: -
d_gene: -
CDR3aa: CASSSPGLGNYGYTF
CDR3nt: TGTGCCAGTAGCTCGCCAGGGCTGGGAAACTATGGCTACACCTTC

v_gene: TRBV11-2
j_gene: TRBJ2-7
abundance: -
d_gene: -
CDR3aa: CASSQEGTNFYEQYF
CDR3nt: TGTGCCAGCAGCCAGGAGGGTACAAACTTCTACGAGCAGTACTTC

v_gene: TRBV7-6
j_gene: TRBJ2-7
abundance: few
d_gene: TRBD1
CDR3aa: CASSPRGQGAYEQYF
CDR3nt: TGTGCCAGCAGCCCGCGAGGACAGGGGGCATACGAGCAGTACTTC

v_gene: TRBV27
j_gene: TRBJ2-1
abundance: -
d_gene: -
CDR3aa: CASSLEGGYNEQFF
CDR3nt: TGTGCCAGCAGTTTAGAGGGAGGATACAATGAGCAGTTCTTC

v_gene: TRBV30
j_gene: TRBJ2-5
abundance: -
d_gene: -
CDR3aa: CSAVQETQYF
CDR3nt: TGTAGTGCGGTCCAAGAGACCCAGTACTTC

v_gene: TRBV10-2
j_gene: TRBJ2-1
abundance: once
d_gene: -
CDR3aa: CASSESPRSSYNEQFF
CDR3nt: TGCGCCAGCAGTGAGTCGCCTAGGAGCTCCTACAATGAGCAGTTCTTC

v_gene: TRBV28
j_gene: TRBJ2-7
abundance: -
d_gene: -
CDR3aa: CASSLSQGPAYEQYF
CDR3nt: TGTGCCAGCAGTCTCTCCCAGGGCCCCGCCTACGAGCAGTACTTC

v_gene: TRBV5-1
j_gene: TRBJ1-4
abundance: -
d_gene: -
CDR3aa: CASSGQTTTNEKLFF
CDR3nt: TGCGCCAGCAGCGGCCAGACAACAACTAATGAAAAACTGTTTTTT

v_gene: TRBV15
j_gene: TRBJ2-5
abundance: -
d_gene: -
CDR3aa: CATSRAVGAGRGKETQYF
CDR3nt: TGTGCCACCAGCAGAGCGGTGGGGGCAGGAAGGGGGAAAGAGACCCAGTACTTC

v_gene: TRBV7-2
j_gene: TRBJ2-7
abundance: few
d_gene: TRBD2
CDR3aa: CASSLLAGYYEQYF
CDR3nt: TGTGCCAGCAGCTTACTAGCGGGCTACTACGAGCAGTACTTC

v_gene: TRBV5-1
j_gene: TRBJ1-1
abundance: many
d_gene: TRBD1
CDR3aa: CASSPVGQGNTEAFF
CDR3nt: TGCGCCAGCAGCCCGGTCGGACAGGGGAACACTGAAGCTTTCTTT

v_gene: TRBV6-4
j_gene: TRBJ2-1
abundance: once
d_gene: -
CDR3aa: CAIPQGREVEQFF
CDR3nt: TGTGCCATCCCGCAGGGAAGGGAGGTTGAGCAGTTCTTC

v_gene: TRBV19
j_gene: TRBJ2-3
abundance: -
d_gene: -
CDR3aa: CASSIPFRQPSLDTQYF
CDR3nt: TGTGCCAGTAGTATCCCTTTCCGCCAGCCTAGTCTGGATACGCAGTATTTT

v_gene: TRBV12-3/TRBV12-4
j_gene: TRBJ2-1
abundance: -
d_gene: TRBD1
CDR3aa: CASTKGAQSFF
CDR3nt: TGTGCCAGCACCAAGGGGGCGCAATCCTTCTTC

v_gene: TRBV14
j_gene: TRBJ2-1
abundance: -
d_gene: TRBD2
CDR3aa: CASGTSGRNEQFF
CDR3nt: TGTGCCAGTGGGACTAGCGGGAGGAATGAGCAGTTCTTC

v_gene: TRBV7-2
j_gene: TRBJ1-5
abundance: -
d_gene: -
CDR3aa: CASSLVRVGNQPQHF
CDR3nt: TGTGCCAGCAGCTTAGTGAGGGTCGGCAATCAGCCCCAGCATTTT

v_gene: TRBV2
j_gene: TRBJ1-1
abundance: -
d_gene: -
CDR3aa: CASSLRGSIPEAFF
CDR3nt: TGTGCCAGCAGTTTGAGAGGGAGTATACCTGAAGCTTTCTTT

v_gene: TRBV27
j_gene: TRBJ1-1
abundance: -
d_gene: -
CDR3aa: CASSLRPSSAVVPEAFF
CDR3nt: TGTGCCAGCAGTTTACGGCCCTCTAGTGCGGTCGTCCCTGAAGCTTTCTTT

v_gene: TRBV4-2
j_gene: TRBJ2-7
abundance: -
d_gene: TRBD2
CDR3aa: CASSQDGTSSEQYF
CDR3nt: TGTGCCAGCAGCCAAGATGGGACTAGCTCCGAGCAGTACTTC

v_gene: TRBV12-5
j_gene: TRBJ2-3
abundance: -
d_gene: -
CDR3aa: CASGSMTVIDTQYF
CDR3nt: TGTGCTAGTGGTTCGATGACAGTTATAGATACGCAGTATTTT

v_gene: TRBV9
j_gene: TRBJ1-1
abundance: once
d_gene: -
CDR3aa: CASSVGGRGDQAFF
CDR3nt: TGTGCCAGCAGCGTAGGAGGGAGGGGGGATCAAGCTTTCTTT

v_gene: TRBV6-2/TRBV6-3
j_gene: TRBJ2-3
abundance: -
d_gene: -
CDR3aa: CASSHSGTQYF
CDR3nt: TGTGCCAGCAGTCATTCCGGGACGCAGTATTTT

v_gene: TRBV7-9
j_gene: TRBJ1-1
abundance: -
d_gene: -
CDR3aa: CATRQGKTEAFF
CDR3nt: TGTGCCACCCGCCAGGGTAAAACTGAAGCTTTCTTT

v_gene: TRBV20-1
j_gene: TRBJ2-1
abundance: -
d_gene: TRBD2
CDR3aa: CSASASGRLNEQFF
CDR3nt: TGCAGTGCTAGTGCCAGCGGGAGACTTAATGAGCAGTTCTTC

v_gene: TRBV2
j_gene: TRBJ2-1
abundance: -
d_gene: TRBD1
CDR3aa: CASSPDRGSNEQFF
CDR3nt: TGTGCCAGCAGCCCCGACAGGGGTTCAAATGAGCAGTTCTTC

v_gene: TRBV19
j_gene: TRBJ2-7
abundance: few
d_gene: TRBD1
CDR3aa: CASSPPGQVSYEQYF
CDR3nt: TGTGCCAGTAGCCCCCCGGGACAGGTATCCTACGAGCAGTACTTC

v_gene: TRBV30
j_gene: TRBJ2-2
abundance: once
d_gene: -
CDR3aa: CAWKREHNTGELFF
CDR3nt: TGTGCCTGGAAACGGGAGCACAACACCGGGGAGCTGTTTTTT

v_gene: TRBV6-5
j_gene: TRBJ1-2
abundance: -
d_gene: TRBD1
CDR3aa: CASRRGTGGIYGYTF
CDR3nt: TGTGCCAGCAGGCGTGGGACAGGGGGCATCTATGGCTACACCTTC

v_gene: TRBV19
j_gene: TRBJ2-5
abundance: -
d_gene: -
CDR3aa: CASGQGAQETQYF
CDR3nt: TGTGCCAGTGGGCAGGGCGCCCAAGAGACCCAGTACTTC

v_gene: TRBV5-3
j_gene: TRBJ2-3
abundance: once
d_gene: TRBD2
CDR3aa: CARSLDRGGADTQYF
CDR3nt: TGTGCCAGAAGCTTGGATCGCGGGGGGGCAGATACGCAGTATTTT

v_gene: TRBV29-1
j_gene: TRBJ1-5
abundance: -
d_gene: -
CDR3aa: CSVEVGSNQPQHF
CDR3nt: TGCAGCGTTGAAGTGGGGAGTAATCAGCCCCAGCATTTT

v_gene: TRBV19
j_gene: TRBJ2-2
abundance: -
d_gene: TRBD1
CDR3aa: CASTDRVSITGELFF
CDR3nt: TGTGCCAGTACCGACAGGGTATCAATTACCGGGGAGCTGTTTTTT

v_gene: TRBV19
j_gene: TRBJ1-2
abundance: -
d_gene: -
CDR3aa: CASSGQAANYGYTF
CDR3nt: TGTGCCAGTAGTGGGCAGGCTGCTAACTATGGCTACACCTTC

v_gene: TRBV15
j_gene: TRBJ1-1
abundance: -
d_gene: -
CDR3aa: CATSRDQGYTEAFF
CDR3nt: TGTGCCACCAGCAGAGATCAGGGGTACACTGAAGCTTTCTTT

v_gene: TRBV3-1/TRBV3-2
j_gene: TRBJ1-2
abundance: few
d_gene: TRBD1
CDR3aa: CASSLGGEGNYGYTF
CDR3nt: TGTGCCAGCAGCCTAGGGGGCGAGGGGAACTATGGCTACACCTTC

v_gene: TRBV7-6
j_gene: TRBJ2-7
abundance: -
d_gene: TRBD2
CDR3aa: CASSPQLAGGTYEQYF
CDR3nt: TGTGCCAGCAGCCCACAACTAGCGGGGGGCACCTACGAGCAGTACTTC

v_gene: TRBV6-2/TRBV6-3
j_gene: TRBJ2-7
abundance: -
d_gene: -
CDR3aa: CASSYSLSGRVDEQYF
CDR3nt: TGTGCCAGCAGTTACTCCTTGTCCGGGAGAGTCGACGAGCAGTACTTC

v_gene: TRBV4-3
j_gene: TRBJ2-3
abundance: -
d_gene: TRBD2
CDR3aa: CASSQGRLALTDTQYF
CDR3nt: TGCGCCAGCAGCCAAGGTCGACTAGCCCTCACAGATACGCAGTATTTT

v_gene: TRBV6-5
j_gene: TRBJ1-1
abundance: -
d_gene: -
CDR3aa: CASSYSAGGAAFF
CDR3nt: TGTGCCAGCAGTTACTCGGCGGGAGGGGCAGCTTTCTTT